This entry lists 21 T cell receptor beta chains sequenced from one sample in a study of beta chain features in type 1 diabetes. What was sequenced were expressed TCRB transcripts, since all of the isolated RNA had been reverse transcribed. Repertoires were generated with immunoSEQ multiplex PCR, while TCRdb's copy carries only in-frame clones and drops some. In the table there are some 16,000 clones, roughly three quarters of which are singletons. Study-level findings and limits: In all four CD4+ subsets, TCRB CDR3 length was significantly, moderately reduced in type 1 diabetes.

These receptors' targets are unknown. Specimen: stem cell memory CD4+ T cells from blood. Receptors were obtained from a woman aged 18 to 35 with type 1 diabetes.

The V gene is TRBV6-5, the J gene TRBJ1-5; D is possibly TRBD1 (5 bases). The CDR3 runs 15 residues. Germline V CDR1 and CDR2: MNHEY, SVGAGI. The V and J ends lost 0 bases and 4 bases respectively, with 10 bases between them. CDR3 sequence reads: CASSYSLDKNQPQHF. The CDR3, as DNA: TGTGCCAGCAGTTACTCTCTGGACAAGAATCAGCCCCAGCATTTT.

This clone was detected only a few times. The gene calls are TRBV7-2 and TRBJ1-4; TRBD1 matches 7 bases. Germline V gene sequence: CDR1 SGHTA, CDR2 FQGNSA. The CDR3 is made up of 14 amino acids. J was trimmed by 7 bases and V by 2 bases; bases with no gene match: 4. The CDR3 coding sequence is TGTGCCAGCAGCTTACCCAGGACAGGTGAAAAACTGTTTTTT. Its translation is CASSLPRTGEKLFF.

This chain joins TRBV9 and TRBJ2-5; maybe TRBD2 (5 bases). The better agreement between TRBJ2-7 and the DNA end casts doubt on the J call. The length of the CDR3 is 17 residues. CDR1 is SGDLS and CDR2 is YYNGEE in the germline V gene. In DNA, the CDR3 is TGTGCCAGCAGCGTAGCCGCTAATAGGAGGAGCTCCTACGAGCAGTACTTC. This gives the protein CASSVAANRRSSYEQYF.

This chain connects TRBV28 to TRBJ2-1, with a weak D call TRBD2 (6 bases). V shed 3 bases and J shed 0 bases, with 6 bases lying between them. CDR1 is MDHEN and CDR2 is SYDVKM in the germline V gene. The CDR3 runs 14 residues. This CDR3 reads CASSFGSSYNEQFF. The CDR3 region has the DNA TGTGCCAGCAGTTTCGGGAGCTCCTACAATGAGCAGTTCTTC.

The rearrangement uses TRBV27 and TRBJ1-2; 9 bases fit TRBD1. The ends lost 3 bases at V and 4 bases at J; junction bases unmatched: 0. The CDR3 has 13 amino acids. The V gene's germline CDR1 is MNHEY and CDR2 SMNVEV (reference sequence). The CDR3 sequence is CASSLTGGYGYTF. CDR3 coding DNA: TGTGCCAGCAGTTTGACAGGGGGCTATGGCTACACCTTC.

The chain is built from TRBV27 and TRBJ1-2; D is unclear. The CDR3 runs to 13 residues. Germline V CDR1 and CDR2: MNHEY, SMNVEV (reference sequence). The V end lost 4 bases, the J end lost 8 bases, and 14 bases lay between the germline ends. Here the CDR3 reads CASSSNRGFGYTF. DNA of the CDR3: TGTGCCAGCAGTTCTAACAGAGGGTTCGGCTACACCTTC.

The chain links TRBV5-6 to TRBJ2-1; weak D call: TRBD1 (6 bases). Germline assignment: CDR1 SGHDT and CDR2 YYEEEE. This CDR3 contains 15 residues. Trimming took off 6 bases at V and 7 bases at J, with 20 bases between the two ends. CDR3 bases: TGTGCCAGCACCCGGGACAATTTCTTGGGAAATGAGCAGTTCTTC. It encodes CASTRDNFLGNEQFF.

The chain links TRBV7-9 to TRBJ1-2; 7 nucleotides match TRBD1. The V and J ends lost 1 base and 4 bases, in that order; junction bases with no gene match: 3. The CDR3 sequence is 14 residues long. Germline CDR1 and CDR2: SEHNR and FQNEAQ (reference sequence). This CDR3 is CASSLVGQTYGYTF. CDR3 nucleotide sequence: TGTGCCAGCAGCTTAGTGGGACAGACCTATGGCTACACCTTC. The variable domain in full, with the rest retrieved from reference TRBV7-9 and TRBJ1-2, is DTGVSQNPRHKITKRGQNVTFRCDPISEHNRLYWYRQTLGQGPEFLTYFQNEAQLEKSRLLSDRFSAERPKGSFSTLEIQRTEQGDSAMYLCASSLVGQTYGYTFGSGTRLTVV.

For the CDR3, the DNA is TGTGCCATCAGTGCCGCAGGGGGCCACACCGGGGAGCTGTTTTTT. This codes for CAISAAGGHTGELFF. This sequence joins TRBV10-3 and TRBJ2-2; 8 bases align to TRBD1. CDR1 is ENHRY and CDR2 is SYGVKD in the germline V gene. V trimming: 4 bases; J trimming: 3 bases; junction bases outside the gene matches: 4. The CDR3 sequence is 15 residues long.

The chain couples TRBV7-9 to TRBJ2-2, with D possibly matching TRBD2 (6 bases). The CDR3 runs 14 residues. V was cut by 5 bases and J by 6 bases, with 13 bases left in between. Germline V lookup: CDR1 SEHNR, CDR2 FQNEAQ (reference sequence). CDR3 bases: TGTGCCAGCAGCCCGTGGACGGGGGCCGGGGAGCTGTTTTTT. It is translated as CASSPWTGAGELFF.

The J gene is TRBJ2-5, the V gene TRBV5-1; tentatively, D is TRBD1 (6 bases). The V gene's germline CDR1 is SGHRS and CDR2 YFSETQ. The CDR3 consists of 15 residues. Deletions cut 0 bases from V and 5 bases from J, with 14 bases between. CDR3 bases: TGCGCCAGCAGCTTGGCGACCCGGACAGTGGAGACCCAGTACTTC. Protein product: CASSLATRTVETQYF.

V and J are TRBV10-2 and TRBJ2-4, with 15 bases that match TRBD2. The trim removed 0 bases at V and 7 bases at J, leaving 4 bases unmatched. This CDR3 region has 17 residues. Germline CDR1 WSHSY, CDR2 SAAADI. The CDR3 loop is CASSESGLAGGVNIQYF. The CDR3 nucleotides read TGCGCCAGCAGTGAGTCGGGACTAGCGGGAGGAGTGAACATTCAGTACTTC.

The V call is TRBV21-1, the J call TRBJ2-2; TRBD1 is the table's D call, not checked against the DNA. TRBV21-1 is a listed pseudogene. The CDR3 consists of 17 residues. The CDR3 coding sequence is TGTGCCAGCAGCAAAGCCCGCAGACAGACGAACACCGGGGAGCTGTTTTTT. This translates into CASSKARRQTNTGELFF.

This clone came up once. CDR3 coding DNA: TGCAGCGTTTGGTCGAGTACCGGGGAGCTGTTTTTT. Encoded protein: CSVWSSTGELFF. This chain uses TRBV29-1 with TRBJ2-2; D gene ambiguous. Germline V lookup: CDR1 SQVTM, CDR2 ANQGSEA. Trimming cost V 5 bases and J 5 bases, with 9 bases left between them. The CDR3 runs to 12 residues.

The V and J genes are TRBV10-2 and TRBJ1-1; 7 bases line up with TRBD1. There are 15 residues in the CDR3. V lost 5 bases, J lost 9 bases, and 15 bases stayed unmatched. Germline CDR1 reads WSHSY; CDR2 reads SAAADI. In DNA, the CDR3 is TGCGCCAGCAGTAATCCCGGGACAGCAAAAACCCAAGCTTTCTTT. Protein: CASSNPGTAKTQAFF.

The chain combines TRBV10-3 with TRBJ2-3; 9 nucleotides align to TRBD2. Per the germline V gene, CDR1 is ENHRY and CDR2 is SYGVKD. J gave up 4 bases and V 0 bases, and 11 bases lay outside the gene matches. CDR3 length: 18 amino acids. CDR3 in amino acids: CAISESRLSGRYADTQYF. In DNA form, the CDR3 reads TGTGCCATCAGTGAGTCGAGACTTAGCGGGAGATACGCAGATACGCAGTATTTT.

The rearrangement uses TRBV18 and TRBJ2-2, with 9 bases identical to TRBD1. Germline V lookup: CDR1 KGHSH, CDR2 LQKENI. The V and J ends lost 0 bases and 11 bases, in that order; junction bases with no gene match: 4. The CDR3 is made up of 14 amino acids. CDR3: CASSPPNRGLELFF. The CDR3, as DNA: TGTGCCAGCTCACCACCGAACAGGGGGCTCGAGCTGTTTTTT.

There are a few counts of this clone. J is TRBJ2-2 and V is TRBV6-1; 9 bases agree with TRBD2. Germline CDR1 is MNHNS and CDR2 is SASEGT. V trimming: 2 bases; J trimming: 7 bases; junction bases outside the gene matches: 5. The CDR3 is made up of 15 amino acids. For the CDR3, the DNA is TGTGCCAGCAGTGAACTAGCGGGATTAGTCGGGGAGCTGTTTTTT. Translation gives CASSELAGLVGELFF.

DNA for the CDR3: TGTGCCAGCAGTGGGGAAGGGGGCTCCTACAATGAGCAGTTCTTC. Translating gives CASSGEGGSYNEQFF. The rearrangement links TRBV2 to TRBJ2-1; possibly TRBD1 for D (6 bases). CDR1 SNHLY and CDR2 FYNNEI come from the germline V gene. The CDR3 extends over 15 amino acids. V shed 4 bases and J shed 0 bases, with 10 bases lying between them.

V is TRBV5-4 and J is TRBJ2-1; D perhaps matches TRBD2 (5 bases). V was trimmed by 9 bases and J by 3 bases, leaving 16 bases between them. Germline values: CDR1 SGHNT, CDR2 YYREEE (reference sequence). CDR3 length equals 14 residues. CDR3 region: CATTKPGVYNEQFF. The CDR3 DNA is TGTGCCACCACCAAACCCGGGGTCTACAATGAGCAGTTCTTC.

In this sample, this clone turned up a few times. The chain recombines TRBV7-2 with TRBJ1-6; D call uncertain. This CDR3 contains 14 residues. The ends were cut back, 1 base at V and 6 bases at J, with 7 bases in the middle. Germline V gene data show CDR1 as SGHTA and CDR2 as FQGNSA. In nucleotides, the CDR3 is TGTGCCAGCAGCTTAGAACAGCCTAATTCACCCCTCCACTTT. As protein: CASSLEQPNSPLHF.